A selection of T cell receptor beta chains follows, all from one sample in a study of a mutant IDH1 vaccine in newly diagnosed glioma. Assay: immunoSEQ multiplex PCR; the TCRdb copy retains only in-frame clones and omits some. The data contain about 56,000 clones, about 79% of them seen just once; the ten biggest clones take up 5.3%. These receptors have no identified antigens. The material sequenced was PBMCs, taken from a glioma patient whose treatment included an IDH1 peptide vaccine. Receptors were obtained from a man aged 50-59 years with glioma. Both conserved end residues are part of each CDR3. Fields, in order: D gene, CDR3 length, V gene, clone size, J gene, CDR3 protein, CDR3 DNA. D genes are given only for firm matches. Size values are once, few and many counts, or a class for expanded clones, and some rows have none.

D gene: -
CDR3 length: 15
V gene: TRBV4-3
clone size: -
J gene: TRBJ2-1
CDR3 protein: CASSQDPAAYNEQFF
CDR3 DNA: TGCGCCAGCAGCCAAGATCCGGCAGCCTACAATGAGCAGTTCTTC

D gene: -
CDR3 length: 14
V gene: TRBV25-1
clone size: -
J gene: TRBJ1-1
CDR3 protein: CASSPGSGNTEAFF
CDR3 DNA: TGTGCCAGCAGTCCCGGGAGTGGAAACACTGAAGCTTTCTTT

D gene: TRBD1
CDR3 length: 16
V gene: TRBV5-6
clone size: -
J gene: TRBJ1-6
CDR3 protein: CASSPGTGASNSPLHF
CDR3 DNA: TGTGCCAGCAGCCCTGGGACAGGGGCTAGTAATTCACCCCTCCACTTT

D gene: -
CDR3 length: 15
V gene: TRBV5-1
clone size: once
J gene: TRBJ1-1
CDR3 protein: CASSATGWKDTEAFF
CDR3 DNA: TGCGCCAGCAGCGCCACAGGGTGGAAGGACACTGAAGCTTTCTTT

D gene: -
CDR3 length: 16
V gene: TRBV19
clone size: -
J gene: TRBJ1-5
CDR3 protein: CASSIGTGSRNQPQHF
CDR3 DNA: TGTGCCAGTAGTATTGGCACAGGATCCCGGAATCAGCCCCAGCATTTT

D gene: -
CDR3 length: 13
V gene: TRBV10-3
clone size: few
J gene: TRBJ1-1
CDR3 protein: CAISLLRNTEAFF
CDR3 DNA: TGTGCCATCAGTCTCCTCCGGAACACTGAAGCTTTCTTT

D gene: -
CDR3 length: 13
V gene: TRBV28
clone size: -
J gene: TRBJ2-4
CDR3 protein: CASSGGQENIQYF
CDR3 DNA: TGTGCCAGCAGTGGGGGTCAGGAAAACATTCAGTACTTC

D gene: TRBD1
CDR3 length: 14
V gene: TRBV5-1
clone size: few
J gene: TRBJ2-7
CDR3 protein: CASSSGQGSFEQYF
CDR3 DNA: TGCGCCAGCAGCTCCGGACAGGGGTCCTTCGAGCAGTACTTC

D gene: -
CDR3 length: 11
V gene: TRBV6-1
clone size: -
J gene: TRBJ1-2
CDR3 protein: CASNSPDGYTF
CDR3 DNA: TGTGCCAGCAACAGCCCAGATGGCTACACCTTC

D gene: -
CDR3 length: 17
V gene: TRBV4-3
clone size: -
J gene: TRBJ2-1
CDR3 protein: CASSQDSSGRVVDEQFF
CDR3 DNA: TGCGCCAGCAGCCAAGATTCGTCAGGTAGAGTCGTCGATGAGCAGTTCTTC

D gene: -
CDR3 length: 13
V gene: TRBV5-4
clone size: -
J gene: TRBJ2-7
CDR3 protein: CASSLTGIYEQYF
CDR3 DNA: TGTGCCAGCAGCTTAACGGGGATCTACGAGCAGTACTTC

D gene: -
CDR3 length: 15
V gene: TRBV6-1
clone size: few
J gene: TRBJ2-7
CDR3 protein: CATSPSPRSSYEQYF
CDR3 DNA: TGTGCCACCAGTCCTTCCCCCCGGAGCTCCTACGAGCAGTACTTC

D gene: TRBD2
CDR3 length: 15
V gene: TRBV7-2
clone size: -
J gene: TRBJ2-3
CDR3 protein: CASSRLAGGVDTQYF
CDR3 DNA: TGTGCCAGCAGCCGACTAGCGGGTGGGGTAGATACGCAGTATTTT

D gene: -
CDR3 length: 13
V gene: TRBV4-1
clone size: -
J gene: TRBJ1-4
CDR3 protein: CASSQVIDEKLFF
CDR3 DNA: TGCGCCAGCAGCCAAGTTATTGATGAAAAACTGTTTTTT

D gene: -
CDR3 length: 14
V gene: TRBV2
clone size: once
J gene: TRBJ2-7
CDR3 protein: CASSPGPDGREQYF
CDR3 DNA: TGTGCCAGCAGTCCGGGTCCCGATGGCCGCGAGCAGTACTTC

D gene: -
CDR3 length: 14
V gene: TRBV4-3
clone size: -
J gene: TRBJ1-1
CDR3 protein: CASSQDRGRPEAFF
CDR3 DNA: TGCGCCAGCAGCCAAGATCGTGGCAGGCCGGAAGCTTTCTTT

D gene: TRBD2
CDR3 length: 14
V gene: TRBV7-3
clone size: -
J gene: TRBJ2-1
CDR3 protein: CASSSLGGSNEQFF
CDR3 DNA: TGTGCCAGCAGCTCTTTGGGGGGGTCGAATGAGCAGTTCTTC

D gene: -
CDR3 length: 12
V gene: TRBV30
clone size: -
J gene: TRBJ2-7
CDR3 protein: CAWTHGGGEQYF
CDR3 DNA: TGTGCCTGGACCCACGGGGGTGGGGAGCAGTACTTC

D gene: -
CDR3 length: 15
V gene: TRBV5-6
clone size: -
J gene: TRBJ1-2
CDR3 protein: CASSLVGVRNYGYTF
CDR3 DNA: TGTGCCAGCAGCTTGGTCGGGGTCCGTAACTATGGCTACACCTTC

D gene: TRBD1
CDR3 length: 17
V gene: TRBV5-4
clone size: -
J gene: TRBJ1-6
CDR3 protein: CASSLGSRGRSESPLHF
CDR3 DNA: TGTGCCAGCAGCTTGGGGTCCAGGGGGCGTTCGGAGTCACCCCTCCACTTT

D gene: -
CDR3 length: 13
V gene: TRBV30
clone size: -
J gene: TRBJ1-5
CDR3 protein: CAWSKGPNQPQHF
CDR3 DNA: TGTGCCTGGAGTAAGGGACCCAATCAGCCCCAGCATTTT

D gene: -
CDR3 length: 11
V gene: TRBV7-2
clone size: few
J gene: TRBJ1-1
CDR3 protein: CASSFYTEAFF
CDR3 DNA: TGTGCCAGCAGCTTTTACACTGAAGCTTTCTTT

D gene: TRBD1
CDR3 length: 15
V gene: TRBV30
clone size: -
J gene: TRBJ1-6
CDR3 protein: CAWSLSGQGYSPLHF
CDR3 DNA: TGTGCCTGGAGTCTCTCGGGACAGGGGTATTCACCCCTCCACTTT